Shown below are 13 T cell receptor beta chains from a single sample sequenced in a study of T cell clonality in common variable immunodeficiency. Findings of the study overall: Common variable immunodeficiency TCR beta sequences reportedly had fewer deletions and N-nucleotide insertions.

These receptors' antigens are unknown. Clones were sequenced by immunoSEQ multiplex PCR, and TCRdb holds only the in-frame ones, with some missing. This sample has 28,000 or so clones, each found more than once. Sequencing was done on a sample of peripheral blood mononuclear cells. These receptor sequences come from a human donor with common variable immunodeficiency.

This clone turned up a few times. The CDR3 end is not reached by the read, which stops 3 residues before it; the germline J gene fills it in. V usage is TRBV20-1 and J usage is TRBJ2-7; tentative D call: TRBD2 (6 bases). V gave up 5 bases and J gave up 0 bases, with 26 bases separating them. This CDR3 region has 18 residues. Germline-derived CDR1 and CDR2 are DFQATT and SNEGSKA (reference sequence). The CDR3 sequence is CSAPTGGTPLRSSYEQYF. The CDR3 DNA, read in part, is TGCAGTGCTCCCACCGGAGGGACTCCCCTTAGAAGCTCCTACGAG.

This clone came up many times. The read gets to within 3 residues of the CDR3 end, and the germline J gene fills in the rest. The chain carries TRBV18 and TRBJ2-2; D possibly corresponds to TRBD1 (6 bases). V shed 3 bases and J shed 2 bases, with 13 bases lying between them. CDR1 KGHSH and CDR2 LQKENI come from the germline V gene. CDR3 length: 16 residues. The part of the CDR3 DNA that was read is TGTGCCAGCTCACCTCATTTGGACAGAAACACCGGGGAG. It specifies CASSPHLDRNTGE. The entire CDR3 protein reads CASSPHLDRNTGELFF.

The table lists this clone with many counts. The sequenced fragment ends 3 residues before the CDR3 boundary, so the rest is inferred from the germline J gene. The chain is built from TRBV7-9 and TRBJ2-5, with no clear D. Germline loops: CDR1 SEHNR, CDR2 FQNEAQ (reference sequence). This CDR3 comprises 15 residues. V was cut by 0 bases and J by 2 bases, with 10 bases left in between. The CDR3 region is CASSLARSVQETQYF. The sequenced part of the CDR3 DNA is TGTGCCAGCAGCTTAGCTCGCAGCGTTCAAGAGACC. Complete variable domain (other parts from reference TRBV7-9 and TRBJ2-5): DTGVSQNPRHKITKRGQNVTFRCDPISEHNRLYWYRQTLGQGPEFLTYFQNEAQLEKSRLLSDRFSAERPKGSFSTLEIQRTEQGDSAMYLCASSLARSVQETQYFGPGTRLLVL.

This clone was seen a handful of times. The read comes to an end 3 residues before the CDR3 does, leaving the germline J gene to fill in the end. The rearrangement links TRBV6-2 or TRBV6-3 to TRBJ2-7; 7 bases map to TRBD1. Germline CDR1 is MNHEY and CDR2 is SVGEGT. The CDR3 spans 16 residues. V lost 4 bases and J lost 1; bases outside the gene matches: 10. The covered CDR3 bases are TGTGCCAGCAGTTCCCTGAAGGGGGCGAATTCCTACGAG. This gives the protein CASSSLKGANSYE. From start to end, the CDR3 is CASSSLKGANSYEQYF.

This clone was detected ten times or more. Read coverage stops 3 residues before the CDR3 terminus; the germline J gene supplies the remainder. This sequence joins TRBV29-1 and TRBJ2-7; 7 positions agree with TRBD1. The V and J ends lost 4 bases and 2 bases, in that order; junction bases with no gene match: 2. CDR1 and CDR2 (germline): SQVTM, ANQGSEA. The CDR3 runs 12 residues. The CDR3 bases that were read are TGCAGCGTTGTTGGACAGGCCTACGAG. This gives the protein CSVVGQAYE. The complete CDR3 sequence is CSVVGQAYEQYF.

This clone came up a few times. Read coverage stops 3 residues before the CDR3 terminus; the germline J gene supplies the remainder. The genes are TRBV6-2 or TRBV6-3 and TRBJ2-7; 8 bases match TRBD2. CDR3 length: 14 amino acids. V shed 8 bases, J shed 5 bases, and the junction held 11 bases outside the gene matches. CDR1 and CDR2 from the germline V gene are MNHEY and SVGEGT. This chain's CDR3 is CASYRSGRTHEQYF. CDR3 DNA, as far as it was read: TGTGCCAGCTATAGGAGCGGGAGAACACACGAG.

This clone was seen many times. The CDR3 is cut off 3 residues early in the read; its end comes from the germline J gene. The chain has TRBV20-1 and TRBJ2-2; weak D call: TRBD2 (7 bases). The germline V gene encodes CDR1 DFQATT and CDR2 SNEGSKA (reference sequence). The CDR3 totals 16 residues. Trimming took off 0 bases at V and 1 base at J, with 12 bases between the two ends. The CDR3 bases that were read are TGCAGTGCTAGAGATCGGGGGGCAGTGAACACCGGGGAG. Its protein is CSARDRGAVNTGE. The entire CDR3 reads CSARDRGAVNTGELFF.

At least ten counts were recorded for this clone. The read terminates 3 residues before the CDR3 end, so the remaining end is supplied by the germline J gene. The J gene is TRBJ1-2, the V gene TRBV7-2; 10 bases align to TRBD1. CDR1 is SGHTA, CDR2 FQGNSA, per germline. CDR3 length: 15 amino acids. The sequenced part of the CDR3 DNA is TGTGCCAGCAGCTCACCGGGACAGGGGATGTTGGGC. Protein sequence: CASSSPGQGMLG. The whole CDR3 sequence is CASSSPGQGMLGYTF.

This clone was seen only a few times. The read finishes 3 residues shy of the CDR3 end, and the germline J gene is used to complete it. V is TRBV30 and J is TRBJ1-6, with a weak D call TRBD1 (5 bases). Trimming stripped 1 base from V and 5 bases from J, with 9 bases between. This CDR3 has 14 amino acids. The V gene's germline CDR1 is GTSNPN and CDR2 SVGIG (reference sequence). The CDR3 sequence is CAWSAGLHNSPLHF. The part of the CDR3 DNA that was read is TGTGCCTGGAGTGCGGGACTGCATAATTCACCC.

The CDR3 here is CASSIGQGDFGNQPQHF. CDR3 bases read: TGTGCCAGTAGTATAGGACAGGGAGATTTTGGCAATCAGCCC. The chain joins TRBV19 to TRBJ1-5; TRBD1 aligns across 7 bases. Read coverage stops 3 residues before the CDR3 terminus; the germline J gene supplies the remainder. CDR1 and CDR2 from the germline V gene are LNHDA and SQIVND (reference sequence). The CDR3 extends over 17 amino acids. Losses at the gene ends were 1 base for V and 2 bases for J; bases not matched to a gene: 8.

There are a few counts of this clone. The CDR3 end lies 3 residues beyond the end of the read and is filled in from the germline J gene. This chain links TRBV5-1 with TRBJ2-1; 12 bases are a match to TRBD2. This CDR3 comprises 17 residues. Trimming took 0 bases from V and 6 from J; bases not matched to a gene: 7. Per germline, CDR1 SGHRS and CDR2 YFSETQ. CDR3 protein: CASSLGLAGGFSNEQFF. Partial CDR3 DNA: TGCGCCAGCAGCTTGGGGCTAGCGGGGGGGTTTAGCAATGAG. The variable domain in full, completed from reference TRBV5-1 and TRBJ2-1, reads KAGVTQTPRYLIKTRGQQVTLSCSPISGHRSVSWYQQTPGQGLQFLFEYFSETQRNKGNFPGRFSGRQFSNSRSEMNVSTLELGDSALYLCASSLGLAGGFSNEQFFGPGTRLTVL.

This clone was observed at least ten times. The sequenced fragment ends 3 residues before the CDR3 boundary, so the rest is inferred from the germline J gene. The chain couples TRBV7-3 to TRBJ2-1; 10 nucleotides match TRBD2. CDR3 size: 16 residues. The junction had 8 bases not matched to a gene; V was cut back by 2 bases and J by 7 bases. CDR1 is SGHTA and CDR2 is FQGTGA in the germline V gene. The sequenced part of the CDR3 DNA is TGTGCCAGCAGCTTAGGGACTAGCGAGAATATAAATGAG. Its protein is CASSLGTSENINE. The full CDR3 reads CASSLGTSENINEQFF.

As concerns this clone: The observed sequence ends 3 residues before the CDR3 terminus, with the missing tail filled in from the germline J gene. The rearrangement joins TRBV2 to TRBJ2-6, with unresolved D. V lost 7 bases, J lost 0 bases, and 10 bases lay in between. Germline assignment: CDR1 SNHLY and CDR2 FYNNEI. CDR3 length: 15 residues. CDR3 DNA, as far as it was read: TGTGCCAGCAAGGGTGGGTCCTCTGGGGCCAACGTC. Its protein product is CASKGGSSGANV. The whole CDR3 protein reads CASKGGSSGANVLTF.